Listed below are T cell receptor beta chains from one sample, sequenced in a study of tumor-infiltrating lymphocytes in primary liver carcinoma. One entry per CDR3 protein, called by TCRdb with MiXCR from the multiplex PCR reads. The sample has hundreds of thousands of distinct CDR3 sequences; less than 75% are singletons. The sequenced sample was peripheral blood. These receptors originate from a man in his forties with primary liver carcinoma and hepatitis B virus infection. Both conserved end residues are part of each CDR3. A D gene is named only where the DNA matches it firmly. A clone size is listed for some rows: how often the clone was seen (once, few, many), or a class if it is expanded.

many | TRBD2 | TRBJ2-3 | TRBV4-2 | TGTGCCAGCAGCCCAGGGACTAGCGGTCTAGGCACAGATACGCAGTATTTT | CASSPGTSGLGTDTQYF
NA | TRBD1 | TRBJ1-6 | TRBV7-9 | TGTGCCAGCAGCTTAACTGCCGGGACAGATAATTCACCCCTCCACTTT | CASSLTAGTDNSPLHF
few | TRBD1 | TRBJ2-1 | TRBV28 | TGTGCCAGCAGTTCATACAGGGGGTACAATGAGCAGTTCTTC | CASSSYRGYNEQFF
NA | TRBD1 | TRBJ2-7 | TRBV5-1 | TGCGCCAGCAGCAGTCGGACAGGGTATTTTGCCGAGCAGTATTTC | CASSSRTGYFAEQYF
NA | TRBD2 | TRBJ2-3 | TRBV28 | TGTGCCAGCAGTTTGCGGACTAGTAGTGGGACGGCGGATACGCAGTATTTT | CASSLRTSSGTADTQYF
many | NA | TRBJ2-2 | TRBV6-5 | TGTGCCAGCAGTCCTCGTCCGACCGGGGAGCTGTTTTTT | CASSPRPTGELFF
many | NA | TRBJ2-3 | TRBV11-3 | TGTGCCAGCAGCTCAGCAGCAGATACGCAGTATTTT | CASSSAADTQYF
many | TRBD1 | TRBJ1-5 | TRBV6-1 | TGTGCCAGCAGGAGGACAGGGACGAGCAATCAGCCCCAGCATTTT | CASRRTGTSNQPQHF
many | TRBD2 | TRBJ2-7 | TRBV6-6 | TGTGCCAGCACGGGCGGGAGCGGCGAGCAGTACTTC | CASTGGSGEQYF
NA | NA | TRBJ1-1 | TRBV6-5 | TGTGCCAGCTGTTACGGGGGCAGATACACTGAAGCTTTCTTT | CASCYGGRYTEAFF